Below are 8 T cell receptor beta chains sequenced from a single sample in a study of regulatory T cells in long-lasting Graves disease. iRepertoire HTBI primers and Arm-PCR of CDR3 regions built TCR beta libraries. TCRdb called the multiplex PCR reads again in MiXCR, with one record for every CDR3 protein. The sample gives about 530,000 distinct CDR3 sequences, 15% to 20% of which show up once; more than 20% is in the top ten. As to time point: newly diagnosed GD, antithyroid drugs for less than 3 months. Following extraction of RNA from PBMCs, that RNA was used to make the TCR library. These data were likewise used in another study, on T cells in Graves' hyperthyroidism and ophthalmopathy.

The input for sequencing was peripheral blood mononuclear cells (PBMCs), taken at new diagnosis, from a patient treated with antithyroid drugs. The receptors originated from a middle-aged woman with Graves disease.

The rearrangement links TRBV7-9 to TRBJ1-1; TRBD1 aligns across 10 bases. This CDR3 comprises 15 residues. Trimming removed 7 bases from V and 5 bases from J; junction bases left unmatched: 10. The germline V gene has CDR1 SEHNR and CDR2 FQNEAQ (reference sequence). CDR3 amino acids: CASKRQGAKGTEAFF. DNA of the CDR3: TGTGCCAGCAAAAGACAGGGGGCGAAGGGGACTGAAGCTTTCTTT.

This clonotype appeared many times. For the CDR3, the DNA is TGCAGTGCTATCAGGCTAGGAGAGACCCAGTACTTC. Its translation is CSAIRLGETQYF. The chain couples TRBV20-1 to TRBJ2-5; no clear D. Trimming stripped 4 bases from V and 4 bases from J, with 10 bases between. CDR1 and CDR2 (germline): DFQATT, SNEGSKA (reference sequence). The CDR3 is made up of 12 amino acids.

This clonotype was picked up a small number of times. This chain links TRBV20-1 with TRBJ1-2, with D uncertain. Trimming left V 5 bases short and J 7 bases short, with 20 bases between. The V gene's germline CDR1 is DFQATT and CDR2 SNEGSKA (reference sequence). There are 14 residues in the CDR3. As DNA, the CDR3 is TGCAGTGCTTACGCGCCGGGATTAACTATTGGCTACACCTTC. This encodes CSAYAPGLTIGYTF.

The table lists this clonotype with a few counts. V usage is TRBV29-1 and J usage is TRBJ2-1; TRBD2 matches 8 bases. The junction had 8 bases not matched to a gene; V was cut back by 7 bases and J by 0 bases. The germline CDR1 and CDR2 sequences are SQVTM and ANQGSEA. This CDR3 comprises 15 residues. In DNA, the CDR3 is TGCAGCGCCCCTAGCGGGTCGAGCTCCTACAATGAGCAGTTCTTC. This encodes CSAPSGSSSYNEQFF.

As regards this clonotype: Its ends do not fully match the called genes, so a read error is possible. This chain joins TRBV5-1 and TRBJ1-1; a possible D gene is TRBD1 (5 bases). The CDR3 spans 13 residues. Germline assignment: CDR1 SGHRS and CDR2 YFSETQ. CDR3 bases: TGCGCCAGCAGCGGTGAGGGGATCACTGGAGCTTTCTTT. This encodes CASSGEGITGAFF.

This clonotype has a handful of counts. The J gene is TRBJ1-3, the V gene TRBV4-1, with a possible D match to TRBD1 (5 bases). V was trimmed by 1 base and J by 0 bases, leaving 13 bases between them. This CDR3 comprises 17 residues. Germline lookup yields CDR1 MGHRA and CDR2 YSYEKL. CDR3 sequence reads: CASSQGQNRGSGNTIYF. In DNA form, the CDR3 reads TGCGCCAGCAGCCAAGGCCAAAATAGGGGCTCTGGAAACACCATATATTTT.

Only a few counts were recorded for this clonotype. The chain uses TRBV20-1 and TRBJ2-3; the match to TRBD1 covers 10 bases. From germline, CDR1 is DFQATT and CDR2 SNEGSKA (reference sequence). The CDR3 loop spans 14 amino acids. Losses at the gene ends were 4 bases for V and 3 bases for J; bases not matched to a gene: 4. The CDR3 here is CSANGQGGTDTQYF. The DNA for the CDR3 is TGCAGTGCTAATGGACAGGGGGGTACAGATACGCAGTATTTT.

A remark on this clonotype: This clone may be a read error of a much larger clone one base away. This sequence joins TRBV2 and TRBJ2-1; 7 nucleotides match TRBD2. Germline V gives CDR1 SNHLY, CDR2 FYNNEI. The V and J ends lost 7 bases and 4 bases, in that order; junction bases with no gene match: 10. The CDR3 length is 15 residues. DNA for the CDR3: TGTGCCAGCACTCCCAGCGGGGTGGGTTACAATGAGCAGTTCTTC. This gives the protein CASTPSGVGYNEQFF.